These 19 T cell receptor beta chains originate from one sample sequenced in a study of T cells in Graves' hyperthyroidism and ophthalmopathy. TCR beta CDR3 region amplification was performed from RNA transcripts. The HTBI primer set was used in a first-round RT-PCR of the TCR CDR3. One entry per CDR3 protein results from TCRdb running MiXCR on the multiplex PCR reads. The data hold 370,000 or so distinct CDR3 sequences, with roughly 25% observed a single time. The sequencing sample was made of blood. These receptors came from a man in his fifties or sixties with Graves' hyperthyroidism.

This clonotype was seen only once. The chain recombines TRBV15 with TRBJ2-2; D uncertain. CDR3 length equals 13 residues. The V end was cut by 8 bases, the J end by 3 bases, with 10 bases between. Germline lookup yields CDR1 LNHNV and CDR2 YYDKDF (reference sequence). The CDR3 DNA reads TGTGCCACCGCCAGGCTGGACACCGGGGAGCTGTTTTTT. Translated: CATARLDTGELFF.

In its sample, this clonotype was seen many times. The chain joins TRBV28 to TRBJ1-2; a possible D gene is TRBD1 (5 bases). Germline-derived CDR1 and CDR2 are MDHEN and SYDVKM. This CDR3 spans 12 amino acids. The V and J ends lost 2 bases and 7 bases respectively, with 8 bases between them. The DNA of the CDR3 is TGTGCCAGCAGTTTAAAGGGACGTGGCTACACCTTC. This gives the protein CASSLKGRGYTF.

This clonotype appeared once. The J gene is TRBJ2-7, the V gene TRBV12-3 or TRBV12-4, with D possibly TRBD2 on 6 matching bases. CDR3 length equals 14 residues. V was pared by 6 bases and J by 5 bases, with 17 bases between. The CDR3 coding sequence is TGTGCCAGCAGCATTCGGGAGATTCAACACGAGCAGTACTTC. Its translation is CASSIREIQHEQYF.

This clonotype was counted at least ten times. The rearrangement links TRBV7-8 to TRBJ2-7; TRBD1 might be the D (5 bases). This CDR3 comprises 14 residues. Germline V gene lookup returns CDR1 SGHVS and CDR2 FQNEAQ. Between the trimmed V and J ends, which lost 2 bases and 3 bases, there was a span of 11 bases. The DNA for the CDR3 is TGTGCCAGCAGCTTACTCCAGGGAAACTACGAGCAGTACTTC. This translates into CASSLLQGNYEQYF. Filled out from reference TRBV7-8 and TRBJ2-7, the complete variable domain reads GAGVSQSPRYKVAKRGQDVALRCDPISGHVSLFWYQQALGQGPEFLTYFQNEAQLDKSGLPSDRFFAERPEGSVSTLKIQRTQQEDSAVYLCASSLLQGNYEQYFGPGTRLTVT.

The table lists this clonotype with many counts. The rearrangement joins TRBV11-1 to TRBJ2-1; D is unresolved. This CDR3 has 12 residues. V was trimmed by 2 bases and J by 9 bases, leaving 8 bases between them. Germline V lookup: CDR1 SGHAT, CDR2 FQDESV (reference sequence). The CDR3 region has the DNA TGTGCCAGCAGCTTAAGTAGGGTTGAGCAGTTCTTC. This translates into CASSLSRVEQFF.

This clonotype was observed at least ten times. In DNA, the CDR3 is TGTGCCAGCAGTTTCTCGTCGGGAGTCACCGGGGAGCTGTTTTTT. Protein: CASSFSSGVTGELFF. V gene TRBV12-3 or TRBV12-4 combines with J gene TRBJ2-2, with D tentatively TRBD2 (6 bases). The CDR3 consists of 15 residues. Trimming cost V 3 bases and J 4 bases, with 12 bases left between them.

In this sample, this clonotype turned up many times. The chain carries TRBV28 and TRBJ2-2, with D hard to call. CDR1 and CDR2 (germline): MDHEN, SYDVKM. This CDR3 spans 14 amino acids. Trimming left V 5 bases short and J 1 base short, with 8 bases between. CDR3 bases: TGTGCCAGCAGTCCTGCAGGGAACACCGGGGAGCTGTTTTTT. As protein: CASSPAGNTGELFF.

The table lists this clonotype with many counts. J is TRBJ2-7 and V is TRBV7-2; D possibly corresponds to TRBD2 (6 bases). Between the trimmed V and J ends, which lost 1 base and 2 bases, there was a span of 12 bases. Germline-derived CDR1 and CDR2 are SGHTA and FQGNSA. The CDR3 is made up of 15 amino acids. The CDR3 spells CASSLEAGSAYEQYF. The CDR3 coding sequence is TGTGCCAGCAGCTTAGAGGCGGGATCCGCCTACGAGCAGTACTTC.

This clonotype turned up a few times. V is TRBV12-5 and J is TRBJ1-1, with 7 bases that match TRBD1. The CDR3 spans 14 residues. Per the germline V gene, CDR1 is LGHNT and CDR2 is FRNRAP. Unmatched junction bases numbered 9, after V lost 5 bases and J lost 6 bases. The CDR3 DNA sequence: TGTGCTAGTGGTCTACAATTAGGGGGCCCTGAAGCTTTCTTT. It is translated as CASGLQLGGPEAFF.

V and J are TRBV19 and TRBJ2-7, with TRBD2 matching 10 bases. The J segment lost 3 bases and the V segment lost 4 bases, leaving 6 bases of the junction unmatched. In germline, CDR1 is LNHDA, CDR2 SQIVND (reference sequence). This CDR3 has 15 residues. This CDR3 is CASSKGTSESYEQYF. The CDR3 DNA sequence: TGTGCCAGTAGTAAGGGGACTAGCGAAAGCTACGAGCAGTACTTC.

This clonotype has a handful of counts. The rearrangement joins TRBV19 to TRBJ2-1; TRBD2 matches 8 bases. With 5 bases clipped from V and 6 bases from J, the junction kept 12 bases outside the gene matches. The CDR3 is 16 residues long. Looked up from germline, CDR1 is LNHDA and CDR2 is SQIVND (reference sequence). The CDR3 reads CASSPSFREGLNEQFF. The DNA of the CDR3 is TGTGCCAGTAGTCCCTCCTTCCGGGAGGGCCTCAATGAGCAGTTCTTC.

In this sample, this clonotype turned up a few times. The rearrangement joins TRBV7-2 to TRBJ2-1; no definite D call. The CDR3 is 13 residues long. Germline V CDR1 and CDR2: SGHTA, FQGNSA. Between the trimmed V and J ends, which lost 4 bases and 12 bases, there was a span of 16 bases. CDR3 bases: TGTGCCAGCAGCTCGCAACACCAAAGTGGGCAGTTCTTC. Its translation: CASSSQHQSGQFF.

This chain links TRBV5-5 with TRBJ2-7; 9 positions agree with TRBD2. The CDR3 length is 20 residues. The germline V gene has CDR1 SGHKS and CDR2 YYEKEE (reference sequence). V gave up 1 base and J gave up 0 bases; unmatched junction bases: 17. CDR3 coding DNA: TGTGCCAGCAGCTTGTTTCTGGGATTAGCGGGAGCTAGAGGCTCCTACGAGCAGTACTTC. Its translation is CASSLFLGLAGARGSYEQYF.

There are many counts of this clonotype. The DNA of the CDR3 is TGTGCCAGCAGCCCCCGGGACAGAATTTACGAGCAGTACTTC. This gives the protein CASSPRDRIYEQYF. The V gene is TRBV7-2, the J gene TRBJ2-7; 7 bases match TRBD1. Germline V lookup: CDR1 SGHTA, CDR2 FQGNSA. Unmatched junction bases numbered 8, after V lost 5 bases and J lost 4 bases. This CDR3 contains 14 residues.

This rearrangement joins TRBV3-1 to TRBJ1-1; 9 bases are shared with TRBD1. V dropped 4 bases and J dropped 7; count of bases not matched to a gene: 7. The CDR3 is 14 residues long. The germline gives CDR1 LGHDT, CDR2 YNNKEL (reference sequence). CDR3 coding DNA: TGTGCCAGCAGCCGCGGACAGGGGTTGGGTGAAGCTTTCTTT. This gives the protein CASSRGQGLGEAFF.

V gene TRBV10-3 combines with J gene TRBJ2-3; D is tentatively TRBD1 or TRBD2 (5 bases each). The CDR3 contains 13 residues. CDR1 is ENHRY and CDR2 is SYGVKD in the germline V gene. Trimming removed 7 bases at V and 5 bases at J, with 13 bases between. The CDR3 loop is CAITMHGGDTQYF. The CDR3 DNA is TGTGCCATCACCATGCATGGGGGAGATACGCAGTATTTT.

The V call is TRBV12-3 or TRBV12-4, the J call TRBJ2-1; no reliable D call. The ends were cut back, 6 bases at V and 8 bases at J, with 20 bases in the middle. CDR3 length: 15 residues. The CDR3 spells CASSSYVRGGDEQFF. The DNA for the CDR3 is TGTGCCAGCAGCAGTTATGTTCGAGGTGGCGATGAGCAGTTCTTC.

This clonotype was counted only a few times. The chain couples TRBV2 to TRBJ2-3, with 8 bases aligning to TRBD2. Germline CDR1 reads SNHLY; CDR2 reads FYNNEI. This CDR3 has 11 amino acids. Trimming at V came to 4 bases and at J to 14 bases, leaving 5 bases not matched to a gene. CDR3 protein: CASSGAGVLYF. CDR3 in DNA: TGTGCCAGCAGTGGAGCGGGAGTCCTGTATTTT.

This clonotype occurred a few times. The rearrangement links TRBV2 to TRBJ2-3; D is ambiguous. V was clipped by 4 bases and J by 0 bases, with 5 bases between them. CDR1 is SNHLY and CDR2 is FYNNEI in the germline V gene. The CDR3 runs to 13 residues. This CDR3 is CASSVTSTDTQYF. In nucleotides, the CDR3 is TGTGCCAGCAGTGTGACTAGCACAGATACGCAGTATTTT.